These 23 T cell receptor beta chains were sequenced from one sample in a study of blood T cell repertoires in COVID-19. Method: immunoSEQ multiplex PCR; TCRdb's copy keeps in-frame clones and lacks some. The table includes a few hundred thousand clones, around four fifths detected once. Material for sequencing was peripheral blood. The receptors were gathered from a woman aged 55-70 years who had recovered from COVID-19.

This clone was counted a few times. The DNA of the CDR3 is TGTGCCAGCAGTTATCCTGGGACGGCGGGGGGGCATACCCAGTACTTC. Translated, it gives CASSYPGTAGGHTQYF. V gene TRBV6-2 or TRBV6-3 combines with J gene TRBJ2-5, with 9 bases identical to TRBD2. The CDR3 extends over 16 amino acids. Germline V lookup: CDR1 MNHEY, CDR2 SVGEGT. Germline trimming cut 3 bases from V and 8 bases from J; bases unmatched to any gene: 13.

The chain couples TRBV7-2 to TRBJ2-5; 10 bases agree with TRBD2. The J segment lost 0 bases and the V segment lost 0 bases, leaving 13 bases of the junction unmatched. The CDR3 is made up of 20 amino acids. CDR1 and CDR2 (germline): SGHTA, FQGNSA. The CDR3 region has the DNA TGTGCCAGCAGCTTAGCGGAGCGGGGGGGCCTAGGACTGTACCAAGAGACCCAGTACTTC. This translates into CASSLAERGGLGLYQETQYF.

The J gene is TRBJ1-5, the V gene TRBV2; 9 bases fit TRBD1. The CDR3 loop spans 14 amino acids. V was pared by 6 bases and J by 7 bases, with 7 bases of the junction left unmatched. Germline loops: CDR1 SNHLY, CDR2 FYNNEI. The CDR3 DNA is TGTGCCAGCAGCCGGGACAGGGTATTACAGCCCCAGCATTTT. Amino acid sequence: CASSRDRVLQPQHF.

The genes are TRBV7-9 and TRBJ2-7; 8 bases line up with TRBD2. The junction had 3 bases not matched to a gene; V was cut back by 5 bases and J by 3 bases. The CDR3 extends over 13 amino acids. Germline lookup yields CDR1 SEHNR and CDR2 FQNEAQ (reference sequence). DNA for the CDR3: TGTGCCAGCAGCCCCGGGACTAGCTACGAGCAGTACTTC. This sequence encodes CASSPGTSYEQYF.

The V call is TRBV30, the J call TRBJ2-7; a possible D gene is TRBD1 (6 bases). CDR1 and CDR2 (germline): GTSNPN, SVGIG (reference sequence). The CDR3 has 15 residues. The V end lost 1 base, the J end lost 5 bases, and 18 bases lay between the germline ends. CDR3 DNA sequence: TGTGCCTGGAGTGGTCCCCAGGGGTCGAGGAACGAGCAGTACTTC. It encodes CAWSGPQGSRNEQYF.

The chain has TRBV13 and TRBJ2-1, with 11 nucleotides matching TRBD2. Per germline, CDR1 PRHDT and CDR2 FYEKMQ (reference sequence). The CDR3 sequence is 16 residues long. Trimming cost V 5 bases and J 8 bases; bases outside gene matches: 11. This chain's CDR3 is CASSAGTSGRGYEQFF. CDR3 sequence (DNA): TGTGCCAGCAGCGCCGGGACTAGCGGACGGGGCTATGAGCAGTTCTTC. Complete variable domain (other parts from reference TRBV13 and TRBJ2-1): AAGVIQSPRHLIKEKRETATLKCYPIPRHDTVYWYQQGPGQDPQFLISFYEKMQSDKGSIPDRFSAQQFSDYHSELNMSSLELGDSALYFCASSAGTSGRGYEQFFGPGTRLTVL.

This clone has only a few counts. The chain is built from TRBV19 and TRBJ1-3, with TRBD1 matching 11 bases. The germline CDR1 and CDR2 sequences are LNHDA and SQIVND (reference sequence). After removal of 5 bases from V and 5 bases from J, the junction contained 11 bases not matched to a gene. This CDR3 has 17 residues. The CDR3 is CASSPSGTGGQRNTIYF. In DNA, the CDR3 is TGTGCCAGTAGTCCTAGCGGGACAGGGGGACAACGAAACACCATATATTTT. Complete variable domain (other parts from reference TRBV19 and TRBJ1-3): DGGITQSPKYLFRKEGQNVTLSCEQNLNHDAMYWYRQDPGQGLRLIYYSQIVNDFQKGDIAEGYSVSREKKESFPLTVTSAQKNPTAFYLCASSPSGTGGQRNTIYFGEGSWLTVV.

The chain carries TRBV6-5 and TRBJ1-3; D might be TRBD1 (5 bases). Germline values: CDR1 MNHEY, CDR2 SVGAGI. Between the trimmed V and J ends, which lost 6 bases and 1 base, there was a span of 10 bases. The CDR3 sequence is 14 residues long. CDR3 residues: CASRVDRSGNTIYF. CDR3 nucleotide sequence: TGTGCCAGCAGGGTTGACAGATCTGGAAACACCATATATTTT.

CDR3 amino acids: CASSPNRDSPLHF. The CDR3, as DNA: TGTGCCAGCAGCCCTAACAGGGATTCACCCCTCCACTTT. The rearrangement uses TRBV3-1 (or the pseudogene TRBV3-2) and TRBJ1-6; tentative D call: TRBD1 (6 bases). CDR1 and CDR2 from the germline V gene are LGHDT and YNNKEL (reference sequence). CDR3 length: 13 amino acids. Between the trimmed V and J ends, which lost 4 bases and 8 bases, there was a span of 9 bases.

The chain couples TRBV7-6 to TRBJ1-3; D unresolved. This CDR3 region has 18 residues. Trimming removed 4 bases at V and 0 bases at J, with 19 bases between. The V gene's germline CDR1 is SGHVS and CDR2 FNYEAQ. The chain's CDR3 is CASSSGLRLRASGNTIYF. As DNA, the CDR3 is TGTGCCAGCAGCTCGGGGTTGAGGCTGCGGGCCTCTGGAAACACCATATATTTT.

The chain has TRBV5-4 and TRBJ2-7; 10 positions match TRBD2. The V segment lost 0 bases and the J segment 11 bases; nucleotides outside the gene matches: 8. CDR1 and CDR2 (germline): SGHNT, YYREEE (reference sequence). This CDR3 contains 14 residues. The CDR3 spells CASSLGLAGALEYF. As DNA, the CDR3 is TGTGCCAGCAGCTTGGGGCTAGCGGGGGCCCTGGAGTACTTC.

The chain employs TRBV7-8 and TRBJ1-1; D call uncertain. This CDR3 is 13 amino acids long. The V gene's germline CDR1 is SGHVS and CDR2 FQNEAQ. The V end was cut by 1 base, the J end by 8 bases, with 11 bases between. Written as DNA, the CDR3 is TGTGCCAGCAGCTTAGGGCCTGACTACGAAGCTTTCTTT. Residues: CASSLGPDYEAFF. Based on the CDR3 plus reference TRBV7-8 and TRBJ1-1, the full variable domain is GAGVSQSPRYKVAKRGQDVALRCDPISGHVSLFWYQQALGQGPEFLTYFQNEAQLDKSGLPSDRFFAERPEGSVSTLKIQRTQQEDSAVYLCASSLGPDYEAFFGQGTRLTVV.

The rearrangement links TRBV30 to TRBJ1-1, with D possibly being TRBD1 (5 bases). V was pared by 4 bases and J by 1 base, with 13 bases between. Germline CDR1 reads GTSNPN; CDR2 reads SVGIG (reference sequence). This CDR3 has 14 amino acids. CDR3 coding DNA: TGTGCCTGGAACGTACAGGCGACGAACACTGAAGCTTTCTTT. It codes for CAWNVQATNTEAFF.

The chain couples TRBV19 to TRBJ1-2; D not certain. Germline V CDR1 and CDR2: LNHDA, SQIVND (reference sequence). Trimming removed 2 bases at V and 1 base at J, with 11 bases between. This CDR3 spans 15 amino acids. In DNA, the CDR3 is TGTGCCAGTAGTATACGCCGGGAAAATAACTATGGCTACACCTTC. Protein: CASSIRRENNYGYTF.

Here the CDR3 reads CASSRDRRVYGYTF. In DNA, the CDR3 is TGTGCCAGCAGCAGGGACAGAAGAGTCTATGGCTACACCTTC. The V and J genes are TRBV5-8 and TRBJ1-2, with TRBD1 identical over 7 bases. Losses at the gene ends were 4 bases for V and 4 bases for J; bases not matched to a gene: 7. Germline values: CDR1 SGHTS, CDR2 YDEGEE. This CDR3 has 14 residues.

This chain uses TRBV2 with TRBJ1-1; D uncertain. Germline CDR1 is SNHLY and CDR2 is FYNNEI. The CDR3 runs 14 residues. V gave up 6 bases and J gave up 5 bases, with 16 bases separating them. DNA of the CDR3: TGTGCCAGCAGATCAGACGGCGGAAGTACTGAAGCTTTCTTT. This encodes CASRSDGGSTEAFF.

This chain uses TRBV27 with TRBJ2-1; possible D gene TRBD2, 6 bases. The CDR3 consists of 14 residues. V was clipped by 2 bases and J by 7 bases, with 12 bases between them. Germline V gene data show CDR1 as MNHEY and CDR2 as SMNVEV (reference sequence). CDR3 sequence (DNA): TGTGCCAGCAGTTTAGAAGGGACTTTGAATGAGCAGTTCTTC. This sequence encodes CASSLEGTLNEQFF.

The V gene is TRBV7-9, the J gene TRBJ1-4; D is uncertain. Trimming took off 1 base at V and 7 bases at J, with 10 bases between the two ends. This CDR3 contains 14 residues. In germline, CDR1 is SEHNR, CDR2 FQNEAQ (reference sequence). In DNA form, the CDR3 reads TGTGCCAGCAGCTTAGACCCGCTTAGTGAAAAACTGTTTTTT. It codes for CASSLDPLSEKLFF.

A word on this clone: This specimen includes other DNA sequences encoding the same CDR3. The chain links TRBV9 to TRBJ2-7, with TRBD2 matching over 7 bases. Germline V gives CDR1 SGDLS, CDR2 YYNGEE. This CDR3 region has 14 residues. Trimming removed 0 bases from V and 2 bases from J; junction bases left unmatched: 2. CDR3 in DNA: TGTGCCAGCAGCGTAGGCGGGGGTACCTACGAGCAGTACTTC. Amino acid sequence: CASSVGGGTYEQYF.

Comments on this clone: One end of the junction does not line up with germline, which may come from a read error. The chain has TRBV6-1 and TRBJ2-7; 7 bases align to TRBD2. The germline gives CDR1 MNHNS, CDR2 SASEGT. The CDR3 is 13 amino acids. The CDR3: CASSDTREDNLHF. CDR3 in DNA: TGTGCCAGCAGTGATACCCGGGAGGACAACCTACACTTC.

This clone has only one observation. The V call is TRBV5-1, the J call TRBJ1-2, with 8 bases aligning to TRBD1. Germline trimming cut 4 bases from V and 7 bases from J; bases unmatched to any gene: 9. Germline V gene sequence: CDR1 SGHRS, CDR2 YFSETQ. CDR3 length equals 14 residues. The CDR3 DNA reads as TGCGCCAGCAGCGGCGTCACAGGGGGGTCTGGCTACACCTTC. Protein product: CASSGVTGGSGYTF.

This clone was counted at least ten times. The J gene is TRBJ2-1, the V gene TRBV10-3, with 7 bases that match TRBD1. Germline CDR1 is ENHRY and CDR2 is SYGVKD. The trim removed 6 bases at V and 7 bases at J, leaving 6 bases unmatched. There are 13 residues in the CDR3. The CDR3 DNA reads as TGTGCCATCAGGGACAGGTCTGGGAATGAGCAGTTCTTC. Its translation is CAIRDRSGNEQFF.

The chain links TRBV12-3 or TRBV12-4 to TRBJ2-5; D gene unclear. CDR3 length: 11 residues. V lost 6 bases and J 5 bases, leaving 7 bases between the germline ends. The CDR3 DNA is TGTGCCAGCAGCCTCGTCGAGACCCAGTACTTC. Its protein is CASSLVETQYF.